A single sample gave rise to the 7 T cell receptor beta chains below, sequenced in a study of cytomegalovirus exposure and HLA in healthy donors. The PCR made use of 60 Vbeta and 13 Jbeta primers. TCRdb keeps only in-frame clones here, not all; method: immunoSEQ multiplex PCR. This sample has about 140,000 clones; approximately 79% occur once, and the top ten carry about 1%. Sequenced sample: PBMCs. The receptors derive from a man aged 18 to 29 in good health and CMV-seronegative.

The rearrangement joins TRBV19 to TRBJ1-2; TRBD1 aligns across 7 bases. Germline V gene sequence: CDR1 LNHDA, CDR2 SQIVND (reference sequence). Germline trimming cut 3 bases from V and 4 bases from J; bases unmatched to any gene: 8. This CDR3 contains 15 residues. The CDR3 loop reads CASSITQGMSYGYTF. CDR3 nucleotides: TGTGCCAGTAGTATCACACAGGGGATGAGCTATGGCTACACCTTC.

This clone was seen once. V usage is TRBV7-2 and J usage is TRBJ1-1; TRBD1 matches 9 bases. Trimming at V came to 0 bases and at J to 5 bases, leaving 4 bases not matched to a gene. The CDR3 spans 15 residues. Germline lookup yields CDR1 SGHTA and CDR2 FQGNSA. CDR3 region: CASSLATGGRTEAFF. In nucleotides, the CDR3 is TGTGCCAGCAGCTTAGCTACAGGGGGCAGGACTGAAGCTTTCTTT. The variable domain in full, with the rest retrieved from reference TRBV7-2 and TRBJ1-1, is GAGVSQSPSNKVTEKGKDVELRCDPISGHTALYWYRQSLGQGLEFLIYFQGNSAPDKSGLPSDRFSAERTGGSVSTLTIQRTQQEDSAVYLCASSLATGGRTEAFFGQGTRLTVV.

The chain links TRBV28 to TRBJ1-2, with D maybe TRBD1 (5 bases). Germline CDR1 is MDHEN and CDR2 is SYDVKM. The CDR3 contains 12 residues. V lost 4 bases and J 7 bases, leaving 10 bases between the germline ends. For the CDR3, the DNA is TGTGCCAGCAGTTGGGGGAGGGCTGGCTACACCTTC. Translation gives CASSWGRAGYTF.

This chain joins TRBV15 and TRBJ1-2; D is perhaps TRBD1 (5 bases). V lost 1 base to trimming and J lost 0 bases, with 6 bases between them. This CDR3 comprises 14 residues. Germline CDR1 LNHNV, CDR2 YYDKDF (reference sequence). The CDR3 DNA reads TGTGCCACCAGCAGAGGGGGCACTAACTATGGCTACACCTTC. Its translation: CATSRGGTNYGYTF.

Relative to its sample, this clone is medium-sized (0.01 to 0.1%). The rearrangement uses TRBV4-3 and TRBJ1-5; 8 bases agree with TRBD1. The CDR3 contains 14 residues. In germline, CDR1 is LGHNA, CDR2 YSLEER. V was clipped by 2 bases and J by 7 bases; unmatched bases: 4. The DNA of the CDR3 is TGCGCCAGCAGCCAAAGGACAGGGCACCAGCCCCAGCATTTT. Residues: CASSQRTGHQPQHF.

The gene calls are TRBV7-9 and TRBJ2-1; D is possibly TRBD1 (6 bases). The V gene lost 4 bases and the J gene lost 5 bases, with 12 bases spanning the gap. The CDR3 sequence is 14 residues long. CDR1 and CDR2 (germline): SEHNR, FQNEAQ (reference sequence). CDR3 residues: CASSSGTNDNEQFF. As DNA, the CDR3 is TGTGCCAGCAGCTCCGGGACAAATGACAATGAGCAGTTCTTC.

This clone has more than one count but fewer than ten. V is TRBV4-1 and J is TRBJ2-7, with no clear D. The germline V and J ends were trimmed by 5 bases and 2 bases, with 10 bases remaining between them. Germline loops: CDR1 MGHRA, CDR2 YSYEKL. This CDR3 comprises 13 residues. The CDR3 region is CASSFQLAYEQYF. The CDR3 nucleotides are TGCGCCAGCAGCTTTCAGCTAGCCTACGAGCAGTACTTC.